What follows are 27 T cell receptor beta chains derived from one specimen sequenced in a study of cytomegalovirus exposure and HLA in healthy donors. With 60 Vbeta and 13 Jbeta primers, the PCR was carried out. Profiled with immunoSEQ multiplex PCR; TCRdb holds only in-frame clones, not every one. The sample lists under 200,000 clones; roughly 85% were seen once. The specimen sequenced was PBMCs. The receptors were sampled from a woman in her fifties or sixties in good health and CMV-seronegative.

The genes are TRBV19 and TRBJ2-1; 9 positions agree with TRBD2. CDR3 length equals 15 residues. Germline trimming cut 3 bases from V and 10 bases from J; bases unmatched to any gene: 10. Per the germline V gene, CDR1 is LNHDA and CDR2 is SQIVND (reference sequence). CDR3 DNA sequence: TGTGCCAGTAGTATCATGCTAGCGGGGTGGGGGGAGCAGTTCTTC. Amino acids: CASSIMLAGWGEQFF.

This chain uses TRBV7-9 with TRBJ1-3; TRBD1 is a possible D gene (6 bases). Trimming cost V 2 bases and J 0 bases, with 14 bases left between them. The CDR3 is 17 amino acids. Germline CDR1 SEHNR, CDR2 FQNEAQ (reference sequence). CDR3 residues: CASSLNPDSPSGNTIYF. The CDR3, as DNA: TGTGCCAGCAGCTTAAACCCGGACAGCCCCTCTGGAAACACCATATATTTT.

The chain carries TRBV28 and TRBJ2-1; 10 bases are shared with TRBD2. Trimming cost V 5 bases and J 7 bases; bases outside gene matches: 11. Germline CDR1 is MDHEN and CDR2 is SYDVKM. The CDR3 consists of 16 residues. For the CDR3, the DNA is TGTGCCAGCAGTACTCCACTAGCGGGGAGCTATAATGAGCAGTTCTTC. It translates to CASSTPLAGSYNEQFF.

J is TRBJ1-5 and V is TRBV6-6; D might be TRBD1 (6 bases). Trimming removed 5 bases at V and 3 bases at J, with 17 bases between. Germline V lookup: CDR1 MNHNY, CDR2 SVGAGI (reference sequence). The CDR3 has 16 amino acids. The DNA for the CDR3 is TGTGCCAGCAGTAAATATGGACAGACCAACAATCAGCCCCAGCATTTT. Its protein is CASSKYGQTNNQPQHF.

V is TRBV7-2 and J is TRBJ1-1; D may be TRBD1 (5 bases). This CDR3 spans 14 amino acids. The germline V and J ends were trimmed by 1 base and 6 bases, with 12 bases remaining between them. CDR1 is SGHTA and CDR2 is FQGNSA in the germline V gene. DNA of the CDR3: TGTGCCAGCAGCTTAGATAATAGGACACCTGAAGCTTTCTTT. This translates into CASSLDNRTPEAFF.

The chain uses TRBV27 and TRBJ1-4; possibly TRBD1 for D (6 bases). Germline values: CDR1 MNHEY, CDR2 SMNVEV (reference sequence). There are 15 residues in the CDR3. V was shortened by 2 bases and J by 7 bases, with 14 bases between the two germline ends. CDR3 DNA sequence: TGTGCCAGCAGTTTAAGGGCAGGGGTTGCTGAAAAACTGTTTTTT. Protein: CASSLRAGVAEKLFF.

CDR3 DNA sequence: TGTGCCAGCAGACGGACTAGCGGTAACACCGGGGAGCTGTTTTTT. Protein sequence: CASRRTSGNTGELFF. V gene TRBV7-9 combines with J gene TRBJ2-2; 10 bases match TRBD2. The V gene end was trimmed by 6 bases and the J gene end by 2 bases; junction bases not matched to a gene: 3. CDR1 SEHNR and CDR2 FQNEAQ come from the germline V gene (reference sequence). CDR3 size: 15 residues.

The chain is built from TRBV15 and TRBJ2-5; 12 nucleotides match TRBD2. The ends lost 5 bases at V and 2 bases at J; junction bases unmatched: 9. This CDR3 has 17 amino acids. The germline CDR1 and CDR2 sequences are LNHNV and YYDKDF (reference sequence). This CDR3 is CATSPATSGRWQETQYF. The CDR3 region has the DNA TGTGCCACCAGCCCCGCAACTAGCGGGAGGTGGCAAGAGACCCAGTACTTC.

V usage is TRBV10-1 and J usage is TRBJ2-7, with 11 positions matching TRBD2. The CDR3 totals 16 residues. V lost 4 bases to trimming and J lost 0 bases; unmatched junction nucleotides: 5. Germline assignment: CDR1 WNHNN and CDR2 SYGVQD (reference sequence). This CDR3 is CASSVRTSGSSYEQYF. The CDR3 DNA reads as TGCGCCAGCAGTGTCCGTACTAGCGGGAGCTCCTACGAGCAGTACTTC.

This rearrangement joins TRBV6-6 to TRBJ2-1; maybe TRBD2 (6 bases). Germline V CDR1 and CDR2: MNHNY, SVGAGI (reference sequence). There are 12 residues in the CDR3. CDR3 protein: CATSEGPNEQFF. In DNA form, the CDR3 reads TGTGCAACGTCGGAGGGCCCGAATGAGCAGTTCTTC.

In its sample, this clone was seen a few times. The chain links TRBV5-6 to TRBJ2-1; D gene uncertain. This CDR3 comprises 12 residues. V was clipped by 1 base and J by 8 bases, with 7 bases between them. CDR1 SGHDT and CDR2 YYEEEE come from the germline V gene. The CDR3 region is CASSLLSDEQFF. The CDR3 region has the DNA TGTGCCAGCAGCTTGCTCTCCGATGAGCAGTTCTTC.

J is TRBJ2-7 and V is TRBV19, with a weak D call TRBD2 (6 bases). CDR1 and CDR2 (germline): LNHDA, SQIVND (reference sequence). CDR3 size: 15 residues. With 6 bases removed from V and 2 bases from J, the gap between germline ends came to 17 bases. CDR3 bases: TGTGCCAGTAGCCTCCAGGGACTTCTAACCTACGAGCAGTACTTC. It specifies CASSLQGLLTYEQYF.

The V call is TRBV7-2, the J call TRBJ1-5, with a weak D call TRBD1 (6 bases). Per the germline V gene, CDR1 is SGHTA and CDR2 is FQGNSA. This CDR3 contains 15 residues. V gave up 1 base and J gave up 2 bases, with 9 bases separating them. Here the CDR3 reads CASSLGNRGNQPQHF. The CDR3 coding sequence is TGTGCCAGCAGCTTAGGTAACAGGGGCAATCAGCCCCAGCATTTT.

The CDR3 nucleotides read TGTGCCTTGAGCAAGCGGAAAGCGGCATACGAGCAGTACTTC. It translates to CALSKRKAAYEQYF. V gene TRBV30 combines with J gene TRBJ2-7, with D possibly TRBD2 on 5 matching bases. The germline V gene encodes CDR1 GTSNPN and CDR2 SVGIG (reference sequence). Between the trimmed V and J ends, which lost 7 bases and 4 bases, there was a span of 20 bases. The CDR3 consists of 14 residues. Complete variable domain (other parts from reference TRBV30 and TRBJ2-7): SQTIHQWPATLVQPVGSPLSLECTVEGTSNPNLYWYRQAAGRGLQLLFYSVGIGQISSEVPQNLSASRPQDRQFILSSKKLLLSDSGFYLCALSKRKAAYEQYFGPGTRLTVT.

The CDR3 bases are TGCGCCAGCAGCTCGGGACTGGATCCCTACGAGCAGTACTTC. Protein: CASSSGLDPYEQYF. The chain uses TRBV5-1 and TRBJ2-7; D is perhaps TRBD2 (6 bases). Trimming left V 3 bases short and J 2 bases short, with 12 bases between. The CDR3 has 14 residues. Looked up from germline, CDR1 is SGHRS and CDR2 is YFSETQ.

The chain has TRBV28 and TRBJ2-7, with D maybe TRBD2 (5 bases). CDR1 is MDHEN, CDR2 SYDVKM, per germline. Trimming stripped 5 bases from V and 3 bases from J, with 17 bases between. The CDR3 runs 15 residues. In DNA, the CDR3 is TGTGCCAGCAGTCCACGGGGAGCCCTTGGCTACGAGCAGTACTTC. It translates to CASSPRGALGYEQYF.

The sample holds a few counts of this clone. The V and J genes are TRBV18 and TRBJ2-1, with 7 bases identical to TRBD1. Germline V lookup: CDR1 KGHSH, CDR2 LQKENI. The CDR3 is 13 residues long. The V and J ends lost 6 bases and 6 bases, in that order; junction bases with no gene match: 5. The CDR3 region has the DNA TGTGCCAGCTCGTTGAACAGGGGCAATGAGCAGTTCTTC. Its translation is CASSLNRGNEQFF. Full variable domain (missing parts from reference TRBV18 and TRBJ2-1): NAGVMQNPRHLVRRRGQEARLRCSPMKGHSHVYWYRQLPEEGLKFMVYLQKENIIDESGMPKERFSAEFPKEGPSILRIQQVVRGDSAAYFCASSLNRGNEQFFGPGTRLTVL.

V gene TRBV28 combines with J gene TRBJ1-1; D unclear. Germline assignment: CDR1 MDHEN and CDR2 SYDVKM. V lost 5 bases and J lost 1, with 11 bases in between. This CDR3 is 14 amino acids long. In DNA, the CDR3 is TGTGCCAGCAGTGTTGGAGGAGGGAACACTGAAGCTTTCTTT. It is translated as CASSVGGGNTEAFF. Full variable domain (remainder filled in from reference TRBV28 and TRBJ1-1): DVKVTQSSRYLVKRTGEKVFLECVQDMDHENMFWYRQDPGLGLRLIYFSYDVKMKEKGDIPEGYSVSREKKERFSLILESASTNQTSMYLCASSVGGGNTEAFFGQGTRLTVV.

J is TRBJ2-1 and V is TRBV6-5, with 7 bases lining up with TRBD1. After removal of 6 bases from V and 9 bases from J, the junction contained 5 bases not matched to a gene. Germline V lookup: CDR1 MNHEY, CDR2 SVGAGI. The CDR3 contains 12 residues. CDR3 coding DNA: TGTGCCAGCAGACGACAGGGCACTGAGCAGTTCTTC. This translates into CASRRQGTEQFF.

The genes are TRBV27 and TRBJ1-5; D gene unclear. CDR1 is MNHEY, CDR2 SMNVEV, per germline (reference sequence). CDR3 length: 15 residues. Trimming stripped 3 bases from V and 0 bases from J, with 9 bases between. CDR3 bases: TGTGCCAGCAGTTTGGAGGGCTTTAGCAATCAGCCCCAGCATTTT. It codes for CASSLEGFSNQPQHF.

The chain employs TRBV29-1 and TRBJ2-1, with unresolved D. Looked up from germline, CDR1 is SQVTM and CDR2 is ANQGSEA. V was trimmed by 1 base and J by 4 bases, leaving 11 bases between them. The CDR3 totals 14 residues. The CDR3 DNA reads as TGCAGCGTTGAAGGGAGATACGAGTACAATGAGCAGTTCTTC. It encodes CSVEGRYEYNEQFF.

The chain has TRBV2 and TRBJ1-4, with a possible D match to TRBD1 (5 bases). Between the trimmed V and J ends, which lost 0 bases and 8 bases, there was a span of 10 bases. Per the germline V gene, CDR1 is SNHLY and CDR2 is FYNNEI. There are 14 residues in the CDR3. CDR3 sequence reads: CASSEATPGEKLFF. CDR3 bases: TGTGCCAGCAGTGAAGCGACGCCAGGGGAAAAACTGTTTTTT.

The rearrangement uses TRBV4-1 and TRBJ2-5; D is undetermined. Looked up from germline, CDR1 is MGHRA and CDR2 is YSYEKL. V was cut by 0 bases and J by 0 bases, with 5 bases left in between. The CDR3 length is 14 residues. The CDR3 bases are TGCGCCAGCAGCCAAGAACACCACCAAGAGACCCAGTACTTC. Its translation is CASSQEHHQETQYF.

The chain recombines TRBV11-3 with TRBJ2-7; a weak D match, TRBD2 (5 bases). The CDR3 runs to 14 residues. V gave up 3 bases and J gave up 6 bases, with 15 bases separating them. Germline lookup yields CDR1 SGHNT and CDR2 YENEEA. The CDR3, as DNA: TGTGCCAGCAGCTTGAGCGGCACGCAGACCGAGCAGTACTTC. Translating gives CASSLSGTQTEQYF.

The chain employs TRBV27 and TRBJ2-1, with D possibly TRBD2 on 6 matching bases. This CDR3 is 14 amino acids long. From germline, CDR1 is MNHEY and CDR2 SMNVEV (reference sequence). The V end was cut by 6 bases, the J end by 8 bases, with 17 bases between. The CDR3 DNA reads as TGTGCCAGCAGGCGACTAGATGAGCCCTATGAGCAGTTCTTC. This codes for CASRRLDEPYEQFF.

The V gene is TRBV9, the J gene TRBJ2-6; D is possibly TRBD2 (5 bases). V lost 4 bases to trimming and J lost 4 bases, with 12 bases between them. The germline V gene has CDR1 SGDLS and CDR2 YYNGEE. This CDR3 is 15 amino acids long. The CDR3 region is CASSQRVSGANVLTF. As DNA, the CDR3 is TGTGCCAGCAGCCAGAGGGTGAGCGGGGCCAACGTCCTGACTTTC.

The chain combines TRBV4-1 with TRBJ2-5, with unresolved D. The tail of the sequence fits TRBJ2-7 better, so the J call may be wrong. This CDR3 region has 16 residues. Germline lookup yields CDR1 MGHRA and CDR2 YSYEKL. For the CDR3, the DNA is TGCGCCAGCAGCCAAGAGCGGCGGAGTAAATCCTACGAGCAGTACTTC. This gives the protein CASSQERRSKSYEQYF.